This TCR beta chain was sequenced for a study of blood T cells in healthy people across ages. Looking at the study overall: About one barcoded beta molecule was captured per two T cells (by template switching). The study, taken as a whole, reports: There was a strong correlation between TCR beta diversity and naive T cell percentage.

Remarks on this clonotype: Its specificity is not known.

The second PCR ran 7 to 11 cycles with a sample-barcoded 5' primer and J-beta primers. Every cDNA molecule carried a tag from a template-switch adaptor bearing 12 random nucleotides. TCRdb reanalysed the 5' RACE reads using MiXCR and keeps one entry per CDR3 protein. The sample yields about 1.5 million distinct CDR3 sequences, around 39% seen once. The CDR3 sequence is 15 residues long. Germline V gene data show CDR1 as SGHAT and CDR2 as FQNNGV. Trimming took off 0 bases at V and 2 bases at J, with 11 bases between the two ends. This sequence joins TRBV11-2 and TRBJ2-7, with D possibly being TRBD2 (5 bases). The sequenced sample was blood. This TCR came from a woman in her late teens or twenties in good health. CDR3 nucleotide sequence: TGTGCCAGCAGCTTAGATTACGGGGATCCCTACGAGCAGTACTTC. Protein sequence: CASSLDYGDPYEQYF.